What follows are 6 T cell receptor beta chains derived from one specimen sequenced in a study of T cells in Graves' hyperthyroidism and ophthalmopathy. Template material for amplifying TCR beta CDR3 regions consisted of RNA transcripts. Initially, a first-round RT-PCR of the TCR CDR3 employed the HTBI primer set. Using its own MiXCR run on the multiplex PCR reads, TCRdb lists one record per CDR3 protein. The table includes around 600,000 distinct CDR3 sequences, 13% to 15% detected once. What was sequenced was blood. The receptor source for this set is a woman between 18 and 29 years old with Graves' ophthalmopathy.

This chain connects TRBV19 to TRBJ1-5; TRBD1 might be the D (5 bases). Germline V gene sequence: CDR1 LNHDA, CDR2 SQIVND (reference sequence). The CDR3 sequence is 13 residues long. Deletions cut 1 base from V and 7 bases from J, with 8 bases between. CDR3 bases: TGTGCCAGTAGTATAGCTGAGGGGCAGCCCCAGCATTTT. It specifies CASSIAEGQPQHF.

This clonotype was counted at least ten times. CDR3 amino acids: CASSLGDRVPSGRAPYEQYF. CDR3 nucleotide sequence: TGTGCCAGCAGCCTAGGAGACAGGGTACCTAGCGGGAGGGCCCCCTACGAGCAGTACTTC. V usage is TRBV7-9 and J usage is TRBJ2-7; 12 nucleotides align to TRBD2. Germline assignment: CDR1 SEHNR and CDR2 FQNEAQ (reference sequence). CDR3 length: 20 residues. The V gene end was trimmed by 5 bases and the J gene end by 2 bases; junction bases not matched to a gene: 19.

The J gene is TRBJ1-2, the V gene TRBV6-1; 7 bases line up with TRBD1. In germline, CDR1 is MNHNS, CDR2 SASEGT. V shed 5 bases, J shed 2 bases, and the junction held 11 bases outside the gene matches. This CDR3 is built from 16 residues. Here the CDR3 DNA reads TGTGCCAGCAGTAATGGCGGTAGGGGGCGCAACTATGGCTACACCTTC. This sequence encodes CASSNGGRGRNYGYTF.

The chain has TRBV25-1 and TRBJ2-3, with 7 bases that match TRBD1. CDR1 is MGHDK and CDR2 is SYGVNS in the germline V gene. This CDR3 has 11 amino acids. V shed 10 bases and J 5 bases; nucleotides not matched to a gene: 3. The DNA for the CDR3 is TGTGCCACCGGACAGGAAGATACGCAGTATTTT. This sequence encodes CATGQEDTQYF.

Many counts were recorded for this clonotype. This CDR3 is CASTTGRRSYEQYF. The CDR3 coding sequence is TGTGCCAGCACCACCGGGAGACGGTCCTACGAGCAGTACTTC. This chain connects TRBV7-2 to TRBJ2-7; TRBD2 is a possible D gene (6 bases). The germline gives CDR1 SGHTA, CDR2 FQGNSA. The V end lost 7 bases, the J end lost 1 base, and 14 bases lay between the germline ends. The CDR3 length is 14 residues.

The V gene is TRBV20-1, the J gene TRBJ2-7; tentatively, D is TRBD1 (6 bases). This CDR3 is 13 amino acids long. V lost 0 bases, J lost 7 bases, and 13 bases lay in between. Germline loops: CDR1 DFQATT, CDR2 SNEGSKA (reference sequence). The CDR3 here is CSARDRGIREQYF. The CDR3 region has the DNA TGCAGTGCTAGAGACAGGGGAATAAGGGAGCAGTACTTC.